This TCR beta chain was found in a study of T cells in localized non-small cell lung cancer. Profiling relied on immunoSEQ multiplex PCR, and the TCRdb table lists in-frame clones only, not all of them. The table lists 15,000 to 20,000 clones, roughly 81% of them singletons, with 23% in the top ten. The germline gives CDR1 LGHNA, CDR2 YSLEER. V dropped 4 bases and J dropped 0 bases, with 9 bases sitting between them. This CDR3 has 15 residues. Study-level results: Measurement of T cell clonality placed uninvolved adjacent lung highest, above the level in tumor. Within adjacent lung there appeared a median about 54 of the top 100 tumor clones.

This clone was counted between two and nine times. What it binds is unknown. The source material was peripheral blood, sampled before any cancer treatment. The genes are TRBV4-3 and TRBJ1-4; D unclear. The TCR was taken from a male donor at least 60 years old with stage I lung adenocarcinoma. CDR3 nucleotide sequence: TGCGCCAGCAGCCCCGACGGCGCAACTAATGAAAAACTGTTTTTT. Amino acid sequence: CASSPDGATNEKLFF.